Following are 14 T cell receptor beta chains from one sample sequenced in a study of cytomegalovirus exposure and HLA in healthy donors (dated by TCRdb to about 2017). Libraries came from the immunoSEQ multiplex PCR assay. The multiplex PCR relied on a mix of 60 forward primers for TCR Vbeta segments and 13 reverse primers for TCR Jbeta segments. TCRdb provides this immuneACCESS table in a form limited to in-frame rearrangements. Some clones are lacking; in checked studies, under half of them reflect an unresolved V gene, and why the rest are absent is not known. In this sample the table shows about 220,000 clones, approximately 82% of which occur a single time. Roughly 0.6% of the sample is in the top ten clones. The sequencing input was PBMCs. These receptors came from a man aged 18 to 35 in good health and CMV-seronegative.

The sample holds a few counts of this clone. The gene calls are TRBV19 and TRBJ2-7; 8 bases fit TRBD1. V gave up 3 bases and J gave up 2 bases; unmatched junction bases: 21. Germline V lookup: CDR1 LNHDA, CDR2 SQIVND (reference sequence). The CDR3 is made up of 20 amino acids. The chain's CDR3 is CASSMLVQGERRERPYEQYF. Written as DNA, the CDR3 is TGTGCCAGTAGTATGTTAGTACAGGGGGAGCGAAGAGAGAGACCCTACGAGCAGTACTTC.

The rearrangement joins TRBV4-2 to TRBJ2-7; 7 positions match TRBD2. This CDR3 has 19 residues. The V gene's germline CDR1 is LGHNA and CDR2 YNFKEQ. V was pared by 0 bases and J by 3 bases, with 17 bases of the junction left unmatched. The CDR3 bases are TGTGCCAGCAGCCAAGATGGGGTTGAGCGAGCGGGGAATGTCTACGAGCAGTACTTC. Its protein is CASSQDGVERAGNVYEQYF.

V gene TRBV9 combines with J gene TRBJ2-2, with 13 bases that match TRBD2. J gave up 7 bases and V 3 bases, and 12 bases lay outside the gene matches. CDR3 length: 18 amino acids. Germline values: CDR1 SGDLS, CDR2 YYNGEE. DNA of the CDR3: TGTGCCAGCAGCGGGCAAACTAGCGGGAGGGCCTTGGGCGGGGAGCTGTTTTTT. Translated, it gives CASSGQTSGRALGGELFF.

The chain recombines TRBV7-6 with TRBJ2-7; D is possibly TRBD1 (5 bases). CDR3 length: 14 residues. The germline CDR1 and CDR2 sequences are SGHVS and FNYEAQ. V gave up 5 bases and J gave up 0 bases, with 11 bases separating them. The CDR3 coding sequence is TGTGCCAGCAGCCCGAGACAGACCTCCTACGAGCAGTACTTC. It translates to CASSPRQTSYEQYF.

This sequence joins TRBV5-1 and TRBJ1-1; TRBD1 matches 8 bases. Per the germline V gene, CDR1 is SGHRS and CDR2 is YFSETQ. The V and J ends lost 4 bases and 0 bases, in that order; junction bases with no gene match: 5. The CDR3 length is 15 residues. As DNA, the CDR3 is TGCGCCAGCAGCCCAGGGGGCCTTATGAACACTGAAGCTTTCTTT. Translation: CASSPGGLMNTEAFF. Full variable domain (rest looked up from reference TRBV5-1 and TRBJ1-1): KAGVTQTPRYLIKTRGQQVTLSCSPISGHRSVSWYQQTPGQGLQFLFEYFSETQRNKGNFPGRFSGRQFSNSRSEMNVSTLELGDSALYLCASSPGGLMNTEAFFGQGTRLTVV.

CDR3 residues: CASSLSSAPQETQYF. In DNA, the CDR3 is TGTGCCAGCAGCTTGTCTAGCGCCCCACAAGAGACCCAGTACTTC. The chain has TRBV7-3 and TRBJ2-5; perhaps TRBD2 as D (6 bases). The CDR3 consists of 15 residues. Germline CDR1 reads SGHTA; CDR2 reads FQGTGA. V shed 3 bases and J shed 2 bases, with 13 bases lying between them.

This clone was seen a few times. V usage is TRBV9 and J usage is TRBJ1-4; no clear D. The CDR3 runs 14 residues. Trimming took off 1 base at V and 0 bases at J, with 4 bases between the two ends. Per germline, CDR1 SGDLS and CDR2 YYNGEE. The CDR3 nucleotides are TGTGCCAGCAGCGTAACAGCAACTAATGAAAAACTGTTTTTT. It yields the protein CASSVTATNEKLFF. The full variable domain, rest sourced from reference TRBV9 and TRBJ1-4, is DSGVTQTPKHLITATGQRVTLRCSPRSGDLSVYWYQQSLDQGLQFLIQYYNGEERAKGNILERFSAQQFPDLHSELNLSSLELGDSALYFCASSVTATNEKLFFGSGTQLSVL.

This clone was seen only a few times. The chain employs TRBV9 and TRBJ2-5, with 7 nucleotides matching TRBD2. This CDR3 spans 16 amino acids. Trimming took 0 bases from V and 2 from J; bases not matched to a gene: 7. CDR1 is SGDLS, CDR2 YYNGEE, per germline. CDR3 nucleotides: TGTGCCAGCAGCGTAGGGTCTAGCGGAAATCAAGAGACCCAGTACTTC. Its protein product is CASSVGSSGNQETQYF.

This clone came up a few times. The V and J genes are TRBV7-2 and TRBJ1-3; D uncertain. Germline V CDR1 and CDR2: SGHTA, FQGNSA. The CDR3 loop spans 14 amino acids. Trimming shortened V by 1 base and J by 4 bases, and 8 bases separated the two germline ends. The CDR3 reads CASSLGAQGNTIYF. The CDR3 DNA follows: TGTGCCAGCAGCTTAGGAGCACAGGGAAACACCATATATTTT.

Only a few counts were recorded for this clone. The chain uses TRBV7-9 and TRBJ1-3; D is possibly TRBD1 (5 bases). V was pared by 5 bases and J by 0 bases, with 14 bases between. Germline values: CDR1 SEHNR, CDR2 FQNEAQ (reference sequence). This CDR3 region has 16 residues. CDR3 region: CASSPSGGTSGNTIYF. For the CDR3, the DNA is TGTGCCAGCAGCCCCTCGGGGGGGACCTCTGGAAACACCATATATTTT.

The rearrangement joins TRBV6-1 to TRBJ2-1; D is possibly TRBD2 (5 bases). CDR3 length: 13 residues. Germline-derived CDR1 and CDR2 are MNHNS and SASEGT. Deletions cut 2 bases from V and 8 bases from J, with 10 bases between. CDR3 DNA: TGTGCCAGCAGTGAATTGGGTAGCGATGAGCAGTTCTTC. Translation: CASSELGSDEQFF.

In this sample, this clone turned up a few times. This chain uses TRBV4-1 with TRBJ2-1, with 10 bases aligning to TRBD1. The V segment lost 0 bases and the J segment 16 bases; nucleotides outside the gene matches: 6. The germline CDR1 and CDR2 sequences are MGHRA and YSYEKL. The CDR3 is 13 residues long. For the CDR3, the DNA is TGCGCCAGCAGCCAAGAGTTTGACAGGGGGCTCTTCTTC. Amino acid sequence: CASSQEFDRGLFF.

This clone has at least ten counts. This rearrangement joins TRBV25-1 to TRBJ2-2; 8 bases match TRBD1. Germline CDR1 is MGHDK and CDR2 is SYGVNS. The J segment lost 3 bases and the V segment lost 7 bases, leaving 1 base of the junction unmatched. The CDR3 sequence is 13 residues long. The CDR3 nucleotides are TGTGCCAGCACGACAGGGGACACCGGGGAGCTGTTTTTT. Its protein is CASTTGDTGELFF.

The V call is TRBV6-1, the J call TRBJ2-1; possible D gene TRBD1, 6 bases. CDR3 length: 14 residues. CDR1 is MNHNS, CDR2 SASEGT, per germline. Trimming stripped 10 bases from V and 1 base from J, with 14 bases between. The CDR3, as DNA: TGTGCCACCTGTCCGGGACATTCCTACAATGAGCAGTTCTTC. Translation gives CATCPGHSYNEQFF.